This entry lists 25 T cell receptor beta chains sequenced from one sample in a study of cytomegalovirus exposure and HLA in healthy donors. The PCR used 60 Vbeta and 13 Jbeta primers. Measured with immunoSEQ multiplex PCR; TCRdb has only the in-frame clones, and not every one. The sample yields about 160,000 clones, around 75% seen once. Source material: PBMCs. The receptors here all came from a female donor in good health and CMV-seronegative.

This chain uses TRBV29-1 with TRBJ2-2, with D tentatively TRBD1 (5 bases). Germline lookup yields CDR1 SQVTM and CDR2 ANQGSEA. Trimming took 3 bases from V and 4 from J, leaving 9 bases between them. The CDR3 length is 13 residues. CDR3 amino acids: CSVDSGSTGELFF. The CDR3 DNA reads as TGCAGCGTTGATTCAGGGTCCACCGGGGAGCTGTTTTTT.

This chain connects TRBV19 to TRBJ2-3, with 7 positions matching TRBD1. V lost 1 base to trimming and J lost 1 base; unmatched junction nucleotides: 8. CDR3 length: 17 residues. Germline loops: CDR1 LNHDA, CDR2 SQIVND (reference sequence). Here the CDR3 DNA reads TGTGCCAGTAGTATAGGGGGACAGAGTCTCGGCACAGATACGCAGTATTTT. It yields the protein CASSIGGQSLGTDTQYF.

This chain joins TRBV30 and TRBJ1-2; D is unclear. The CDR3 extends over 15 amino acids. From germline, CDR1 is GTSNPN and CDR2 SVGIG (reference sequence). V dropped 5 bases and J dropped 8 bases, with 24 bases sitting between them. CDR3 residues: CAWQASRGPPSGYTF. CDR3 nucleotide sequence: TGTGCCTGGCAGGCCTCCCGGGGTCCGCCGTCCGGCTACACCTTC.

The chain recombines TRBV6-5 with TRBJ2-3; 12 bases fit TRBD2. V trimming: 11 bases; J trimming: 3 bases; junction bases outside the gene matches: 6. Germline V gene data show CDR1 as MNHEY and CDR2 as SVGAGI. The CDR3 spans 14 residues. In nucleotides, the CDR3 is TGTGCCGCCACTAGCGGGGGGCATACAGATACGCAGTATTTT. Its translation is CAATSGGHTDTQYF.

The chain combines TRBV28 with TRBJ1-5; a weak D match, TRBD1 (6 bases). Germline loops: CDR1 MDHEN, CDR2 SYDVKM. V dropped 6 bases and J dropped 4 bases, with 10 bases sitting between them. There are 13 residues in the CDR3. CDR3 sequence (DNA): TGTGCCAGCAGGATAGGGGGAAATCAGCCCCAGCATTTT. Amino acid sequence: CASRIGGNQPQHF.

This chain links TRBV19 with TRBJ1-3; 8 nucleotides line up with TRBD1. This CDR3 is built from 15 residues. Germline-derived CDR1 and CDR2 are LNHDA and SQIVND (reference sequence). With 3 bases clipped from V and 6 bases from J, the junction kept 7 bases outside the gene matches. The chain's CDR3 is CASSILTGAPNTIYF. For the CDR3, the DNA is TGTGCCAGTAGTATCCTGACAGGGGCACCAAACACCATATATTTT.

This clone has just one count. The chain uses TRBV11-2 and TRBJ2-3; 9 bases map to TRBD2. The CDR3 sequence is 17 residues long. The germline V gene has CDR1 SGHAT and CDR2 FQNNGV. V lost 4 bases to trimming and J lost 4 bases; unmatched junction nucleotides: 12. The CDR3 region has the DNA TGTGCCAGCAGCTCCCCCGCGATAGCGGGAGCCTCAGATACGCAGTATTTT. Amino acid sequence: CASSSPAIAGASDTQYF.

The chain employs TRBV15 and TRBJ1-2; D unclear. Germline V gives CDR1 LNHNV, CDR2 YYDKDF (reference sequence). The CDR3 is made up of 13 amino acids. The germline V and J ends were trimmed by 3 bases and 8 bases, with 13 bases remaining between them. CDR3 sequence: CATSRRAGWGYTF. In DNA, the CDR3 is TGTGCCACCAGCAGGCGGGCCGGATGGGGCTACACCTTC. The complete variable domain, with remaining parts taken from reference TRBV15 and TRBJ1-2, reads DAMVIQNPRYQVTQFGKPVTLSCSQTLNHNVMYWYQQKSSQAPKLLFHYYDKDFNNEADTPDNFQSRRPNTSFCFLDIRSPGLGDTAMYLCATSRRAGWGYTFGSGTRLTVV.

This clone showed up just once. The chain links TRBV18 to TRBJ1-2; D unresolved. CDR1 and CDR2 (germline): KGHSH, LQKENI. The CDR3 is made up of 16 amino acids. Trimming shortened V by 2 bases and J by 1 base, and 14 bases separated the two germline ends. The DNA of the CDR3 is TGTGCCAGCTCACCAACCGGAGGAAGTAATAACTATGGCTACACCTTC. Protein: CASSPTGGSNNYGYTF.

The chain uses TRBV11-2 and TRBJ1-5; D not certain. Germline lookup yields CDR1 SGHAT and CDR2 FQNNGV. The V and J ends lost 5 bases and 7 bases respectively, with 9 bases between them. CDR3 size: 12 residues. The DNA for the CDR3 is TGTGCCAGCAGCCCCTCGGGGCAGCCCCAGCATTTT. Amino acids: CASSPSGQPQHF.

The chain joins TRBV19 to TRBJ1-4, with 7 bases that match TRBD1. With 6 bases clipped from V and 4 bases from J, the junction kept 11 bases outside the gene matches. The CDR3 contains 16 residues. Looked up from germline, CDR1 is LNHDA and CDR2 is SQIVND (reference sequence). The CDR3 nucleotides are TGTGCCAGTAGCCCGCGAACAGGGGACGTTAATGAAAAACTGTTTTTT. Its translation: CASSPRTGDVNEKLFF.

The V call is TRBV6-6, the J call TRBJ2-1, with D possibly matching TRBD1 (5 bases). The germline V and J ends were trimmed by 6 bases and 3 bases, with 12 bases remaining between them. CDR1 is MNHNY and CDR2 is SVGAGI in the germline V gene (reference sequence). There are 14 residues in the CDR3. The CDR3 loop reads CASSPGQNYNEQFF. The CDR3 DNA reads as TGTGCCAGCAGCCCTGGACAAAACTACAATGAGCAGTTCTTC.

This clone was detected only a few times. V is TRBV27 and J is TRBJ1-1; perhaps TRBD1 as D (5 bases). This CDR3 comprises 15 residues. The germline V gene has CDR1 MNHEY and CDR2 SMNVEV (reference sequence). The V gene lost 5 bases and the J gene lost 1 base, with 14 bases spanning the gap. In DNA form, the CDR3 reads TGTGCCAGCAGTGACTCGGGACTCTCGAACACTGAAGCTTTCTTT. Protein: CASSDSGLSNTEAFF.

This sequence joins TRBV7-3 and TRBJ2-3; TRBD2 matches at 13 bases. The V gene end was trimmed by 2 bases and the J gene end by 6 bases; junction bases not matched to a gene: 14. This CDR3 is built from 19 residues. Germline V gene data show CDR1 as SGHTA and CDR2 as FQGTGA. The CDR3 sequence is CASSLWLPTSGGASDTQYF. CDR3 in DNA: TGTGCCAGCAGCTTATGGCTCCCCACTAGCGGGGGGGCCTCGGATACGCAGTATTTT. The variable domain in full, with the rest retrieved from reference TRBV7-3 and TRBJ2-3, is GAGVSQTPSNKVTEKGKYVELRCDPISGHTALYWYRQSLGQGPEFLIYFQGTGAADDSGLPNDRFFAVRPEGSVSTLKIQRTERGDSAVYLCASSLWLPTSGGASDTQYFGPGTRLTVL.

V usage is TRBV11-3 and J usage is TRBJ2-1; TRBD2 matches 11 bases. Germline CDR1 and CDR2: SGHNT and YENEEA. The CDR3 runs 16 residues. The ends lost 5 bases at V and 5 bases at J; junction bases unmatched: 8. CDR3 coding DNA: TGTGCCAGCAGCCCGGGACTAGCGGTTAATAACAATGAGCAGTTCTTC. Translating gives CASSPGLAVNNNEQFF.

J is TRBJ2-2 and V is TRBV19; D unresolved. This CDR3 comprises 13 residues. Germline loops: CDR1 LNHDA, CDR2 SQIVND (reference sequence). The V end was cut by 7 bases, the J end by 5 bases, with 11 bases between. The CDR3 loop reads CASTPRWTGELFF. The DNA of the CDR3 is TGTGCCAGTACCCCGAGGTGGACCGGGGAGCTGTTTTTT.

The chain joins TRBV7-2 to TRBJ1-4, with D perhaps TRBD1 (6 bases). The ends were cut back, 3 bases at V and 4 bases at J, with 9 bases in the middle. The CDR3 spans 14 residues. CDR1 SGHTA and CDR2 FQGNSA come from the germline V gene. For the CDR3, the DNA is TGTGCCAGCAGCTTTGGGGGCCATAATGAAAAACTGTTTTTT. Protein sequence: CASSFGGHNEKLFF.

The V and J genes are TRBV2 and TRBJ2-1; D remains ambiguous. Germline assignment: CDR1 SNHLY and CDR2 FYNNEI. There are 13 residues in the CDR3. Trimming pared 7 bases from V and 0 bases from J, leaving 7 bases between. CDR3 amino acids: CASNPGSYNEQFF. For the CDR3, the DNA is TGTGCCAGCAATCCAGGCTCCTACAATGAGCAGTTCTTC. Filled out from reference TRBV2 and TRBJ2-1, the complete variable domain reads EPEVTQTPSHQVTQMGQEVILRCVPISNHLYFYWYRQILGQKVEFLVSFYNNEISEKSEIFDDQFSVERPDGSNFTLKIRSTKLEDSAMYFCASNPGSYNEQFFGPGTRLTVL.

The chain combines TRBV6-5 with TRBJ2-2; no firm D call. Trimming shortened V by 2 bases and J by 4 bases, and 8 bases separated the two germline ends. Germline-derived CDR1 and CDR2 are MNHEY and SVGAGI. This CDR3 has 14 amino acids. The chain's CDR3 is CASSYGPLTGELFF. The CDR3 region has the DNA TGTGCCAGCAGTTACGGGCCACTCACCGGGGAGCTGTTTTTT.

The gene calls are TRBV27 and TRBJ2-7, with D possibly TRBD2 on 6 matching bases. Trimming left V 0 bases short and J 6 bases short, with 12 bases between. Germline CDR1 MNHEY, CDR2 SMNVEV (reference sequence). This CDR3 is built from 14 residues. For the CDR3, the DNA is TGTGCCAGCAGTTTATCCGGGCAGGGAGGCGAGCAGTACTTC. Translated: CASSLSGQGGEQYF.

This clone was counted only a few times. CDR3: CASSQPQTPGGYTF. CDR3 in DNA: TGCGCCAGCAGCCAACCTCAAACTCCAGGGGGCTACACCTTC. The rearrangement joins TRBV4-3 to TRBJ1-2, with D possibly matching TRBD1 (5 bases). This CDR3 spans 14 amino acids. Germline V gives CDR1 LGHNA, CDR2 YSLEER. Trimming stripped 2 bases from V and 8 bases from J, with 15 bases between.

The genes are TRBV6-5 and TRBJ1-4, with 7 bases matching TRBD1. Losses at the gene ends were 5 bases for V and 8 bases for J; bases not matched to a gene: 8. From germline, CDR1 is MNHEY and CDR2 SVGAGI. This CDR3 is 14 amino acids long. The CDR3 DNA reads TGTGCCAGCAGTAACACAGGGGCGGGGGAAAAACTGTTTTTT. Translation gives CASSNTGAGEKLFF.

This clone was seen just once. This sequence joins TRBV7-6 and TRBJ2-5; 7 bases fit TRBD1. Germline assignment: CDR1 SGHVS and CDR2 FNYEAQ. The CDR3 loop spans 16 amino acids. Trimming removed 4 bases from V and 5 bases from J; junction bases left unmatched: 13. CDR3 sequence: CASSSARGRLGETQYF. The CDR3 DNA reads as TGTGCCAGCAGCTCGGCGAGGGGGCGATTGGGGGAGACCCAGTACTTC.

This clone appeared a few times. The V and J genes are TRBV7-9 and TRBJ2-5; a possible D gene is TRBD1 (6 bases). This CDR3 is 15 amino acids long. Germline V CDR1 and CDR2: SEHNR, FQNEAQ (reference sequence). The V gene lost 4 bases and the J gene lost 1 base, with 13 bases spanning the gap. This chain's CDR3 is CASSWGQAGQETQYF. In DNA form, the CDR3 reads TGTGCCAGCAGCTGGGGGCAGGCTGGCCAAGAGACCCAGTACTTC.

This chain joins TRBV15 and TRBJ1-6; possibly TRBD1 for D (5 bases). The CDR3 runs to 17 residues. Trimming removed 1 base at V and 0 bases at J, with 10 bases between. The germline V gene has CDR1 LNHNV and CDR2 YYDKDF (reference sequence). This CDR3 is CATSRARVSSYNSPLHF. In nucleotides, the CDR3 is TGTGCCACCAGCAGAGCCAGGGTTAGCTCCTATAATTCACCCCTCCACTTT.